These 15 T cell receptor beta chains share one sample of origin, sequenced in a study of blood T cell repertoires in COVID-19. Produced via immunoSEQ multiplex PCR; TCRdb's table is partial and in-frame only. Altogether approximately 530,000 clones are present, around nine tenths being singletons, with the ten largest covering less than 9.5%. The source material was peripheral blood. The receptors were sampled from a woman between 45 and 60 years old with COVID-19, enrolled during active disease.

The chain uses TRBV7-2 and TRBJ1-5; maybe TRBD1 (5 bases). Trimming cost V 6 bases and J 0 bases, with 12 bases left between them. The CDR3 consists of 15 residues. CDR1 and CDR2 from the germline V gene are SGHTA and FQGNSA. The CDR3 loop is CASSFTGVSNQPQHF. DNA for the CDR3: TGTGCCAGCAGTTTCACAGGAGTTAGCAATCAGCCCCAGCATTTT.

This sequence joins TRBV18 and TRBJ1-1; no firm D call. The CDR3 covers 15 residues. Per germline, CDR1 KGHSH and CDR2 LQKENI. V was trimmed by 3 bases and J by 1 base, leaving 12 bases between them. This CDR3 reads CASSPSRAGNTEAFF. Here the CDR3 DNA reads TGTGCCAGCTCACCTTCGCGGGCTGGGAACACTGAAGCTTTCTTT.

This chain links TRBV27 with TRBJ1-5; D unclear. The CDR3 has 16 amino acids. Germline lookup yields CDR1 MNHEY and CDR2 SMNVEV (reference sequence). Trimming cost V 8 bases and J 0 bases, with 17 bases left between them. CDR3 sequence: CASGSYTAYSNQPQHF. CDR3 sequence (DNA): TGTGCCAGCGGTTCATACACCGCTTATAGCAATCAGCCCCAGCATTTT.

This clone was picked up a small number of times. This rearrangement joins TRBV7-2 to TRBJ1-1; D is ambiguous. V lost 2 bases to trimming and J lost 4 bases, with 8 bases between them. The length of the CDR3 is 13 residues. CDR1 SGHTA and CDR2 FQGNSA come from the germline V gene. CDR3 sequence: CASSLMGSTEAFF. CDR3 sequence (DNA): TGTGCCAGCAGCTTAATGGGGAGCACTGAAGCTTTCTTT.

The rearrangement uses TRBV3-1 (or the pseudogene TRBV3-2) and TRBJ2-1; 9 bases agree with TRBD1. Germline CDR1 reads LGHDT; CDR2 reads YNNKEL (reference sequence). The CDR3 contains 15 residues. V dropped 6 bases and J dropped 2; count of bases not matched to a gene: 5. The CDR3 DNA sequence: TGTGCCAGCAGTACGGGACAGGGCCCCTACAATGAGCAGTTCTTC. Translating it yields CASSTGQGPYNEQFF.

The CDR3 region is CASTLTGVLTYGYTF. The DNA of the CDR3 is TGTGCCAGTACCCTGACAGGGGTTTTAACCTATGGCTACACCTTC. V is TRBV19 and J is TRBJ1-2, with 8 bases identical to TRBD1. This CDR3 region has 15 residues. Germline V CDR1 and CDR2: LNHDA, SQIVND (reference sequence). With 7 bases clipped from V and 4 bases from J, the junction kept 11 bases outside the gene matches.

V is TRBV20-1 and J is TRBJ2-5, with D perhaps TRBD2 (5 bases). CDR1 and CDR2 (germline): DFQATT, SNEGSKA (reference sequence). The CDR3 length is 11 residues. The V end was cut by 6 bases, the J end by 5 bases, with 10 bases between. Here the CDR3 DNA reads TGCAGTGCCCGCACTAGGGAGACCCAGTACTTC. It encodes CSARTRETQYF.

This sequence joins TRBV4-1 and TRBJ1-1; maybe TRBD1 (6 bases). The V end was cut by 3 bases, the J end by 5 bases, with 22 bases between. The CDR3 is made up of 17 amino acids. Germline-derived CDR1 and CDR2 are MGHRA and YSYEKL. The CDR3 DNA reads as TGCGCCAGCAGCCACCCTCCCTGGGGGGGGGCGAAAACTGAAGCTTTCTTT. It codes for CASSHPPWGGAKTEAFF.

This clone was seen a single time. The chain joins TRBV6-5 to TRBJ2-2; maybe TRBD1 (6 bases). CDR1 is MNHEY, CDR2 SVGAGI, per germline. The CDR3 is 14 residues long. Deletions cut 8 bases from V and 4 bases from J, with 14 bases between. The CDR3 here is CASGRQGITGELFF. The CDR3 region has the DNA TGTGCCAGCGGTCGGCAGGGGATCACCGGGGAGCTGTTTTTT.

The rearrangement joins TRBV5-6 to TRBJ2-7, with D tentatively TRBD2 (5 bases). In germline, CDR1 is SGHDT, CDR2 YYEEEE. Trimming left V 4 bases short and J 1 base short, with 9 bases between. CDR3 length equals 13 residues. The DNA for the CDR3 is TGTGCCAGCAGCCGTGGACTTTCCTACGAGCAGTACTTC. It specifies CASSRGLSYEQYF. The full variable domain, with the rest looked up from reference TRBV5-6 and TRBJ2-7, is DAGVTQSPTHLIKTRGQQVTLRCSPKSGHDTVSWYQQALGQGPQFIFQYYEEEERQRGNFPDRFSGHQFPNYSSELNVNALLLGDSALYLCASSRGLSYEQYFGPGTRLTVT.

This clone has just one count. The chain joins TRBV14 to TRBJ1-1; 8 bases line up with TRBD1. The germline V gene has CDR1 SGHDN and CDR2 FVKESK. The CDR3 is made up of 14 amino acids. V trimming: 5 bases; J trimming: 6 bases; junction bases outside the gene matches: 8. The CDR3 DNA is TGTGCCAGCAGCTTTTGGACAGGGCGGGCTGAAGCTTTCTTT. It specifies CASSFWTGRAEAFF. Full variable domain (outside the CDR3, taken from reference TRBV14 and TRBJ1-1): EAGVTQFPSHSVIEKGQTVTLRCDPISGHDNLYWYRRVMGKEIKFLLHFVKESKQDESGMPNNRFLAERTGGTYSTLKVQPAELEDSGVYFCASSFWTGRAEAFFGQGTRLTVV.

The V and J genes are TRBV12-5 and TRBJ2-1; D possibly corresponds to TRBD2 (6 bases). Germline assignment: CDR1 LGHNT and CDR2 FRNRAP. Trimming took 1 base from V and 8 from J, leaving 15 bases between them. The CDR3 spans 15 residues. The CDR3 coding sequence is TGTGCTAGTGGTTTGGGGCGGGGAGGCCAGGATGAGCAGTTCTTC. Translated: CASGLGRGGQDEQFF.

The V and J genes are TRBV29-1 and TRBJ1-2; D might be TRBD1 (6 bases). The V end was cut by 7 bases, the J end by 10 bases, with 16 bases between. Per the germline V gene, CDR1 is SQVTM and CDR2 is ANQGSEA. This CDR3 has 11 residues. The CDR3 is CSATGRGYYTF. DNA of the CDR3: TGCAGCGCCACCGGTAGGGGGTACTACACCTTC.

The chain recombines TRBV5-1 with TRBJ2-7, with 8 nucleotides matching TRBD1. The germline V gene encodes CDR1 SGHRS and CDR2 YFSETQ. The length of the CDR3 is 15 residues. The V gene end was trimmed by 4 bases and the J gene end by 4 bases; junction bases not matched to a gene: 10. CDR3: CASSPPRTGKYEQYF. CDR3 nucleotides: TGCGCCAGCAGCCCTCCCCGGACAGGGAAGTACGAGCAGTACTTC.

This chain links TRBV2 with TRBJ1-6, with 8 bases identical to TRBD1. There are 15 residues in the CDR3. V shed 8 bases and J 7 bases; nucleotides not matched to a gene: 10. The germline gives CDR1 SNHLY, CDR2 FYNNEI. CDR3 coding DNA: TGTGCCAGCTTACTGAGACAGGGGAGAAATTCACCCCTCCACTTT. Protein sequence: CASLLRQGRNSPLHF.